The rows below give T cell receptor beta chains drawn from one sample of a study of shared clonotypes between healthy human individuals. The repertoire was sequenced with immunoSEQ multiplex PCR; TCRdb's copy has only in-frame clones and lacks some. This table holds some 2 million clones, about 95% found once. The sample was naive CD8+ T cells sorted from blood. These receptors all stem from a man between 18 and 29 years old in good health. CDR3s include the opening cysteine and the closing phenylalanine or tryptophan. A D gene is named only where the DNA matches it firmly. Clone size is shown for a subset of rows, as once, few, many or a class of expanded clone.

>.|TRBV11-3|TRBJ2-1|.
TGTGCCAGCAGCTCCTCGTACAGCTCCTACAATGAGCAGTTCTTC
CASSSSYSSYNEQFF
>.|TRBV27|TRBJ2-7|.
TGTGCCAGCAGTTTGGGCCGGGTAACCTACGAGCAGTACTTC
CASSLGRVTYEQYF
>TRBD2|TRBV7-9|TRBJ2-5|.
TGTGCCAGCAGCTTAGTTCTAGCGGGGGAGACCCAGTACTTC
CASSLVLAGETQYF
>TRBD2|TRBV5-1|TRBJ2-5|.
TGCGCCAGCAGCATGGGACTAGCGGGGCAAGAGACCCAGTACTTC
CASSMGLAGQETQYF
>TRBD2|TRBV6-5|TRBJ2-7|.
TGTGCCAGCAGCCCCTCGGGACTAGCTACCTACGAGCAGTACTTC
CASSPSGLATYEQYF
>TRBD2|TRBV6-6|TRBJ2-5|.
TGTGCCAGCAGTCACCACTTCAGCGGGGGTGAGACCCAGTACTTC
CASSHHFSGGETQYF
>.|TRBV6-6|TRBJ2-7|.
TGTGCCAGCAGCAAAATTACAGGAGGCTACGAGCAGTACTTC
CASSKITGGYEQYF
>.|TRBV5-1|TRBJ2-1|.
TGCGCCAGCAGCTTGCGAGGGGAAACTTACAATGAGCAGTTCTTC
CASSLRGETYNEQFF
>TRBD1|TRBV5-5|TRBJ2-7|once
TGTGCCAGCAGCCCGGGTGGGACAGGGCGCCCCTACGAGCAGTACTTC
CASSPGGTGRPYEQYF
>TRBD1|TRBV5-4|TRBJ2-7|.
TGTGCCAGCAGCTACGACAGGGGTGATTCCGAGCAGTACTTC
CASSYDRGDSEQYF
>.|TRBV30|TRBJ1-5|.
TGTGCCTGGAGTCTCAGGGGCAATCAGCCCCAGCATTTT
CAWSLRGNQPQHF
>.|TRBV6-5|TRBJ2-7|.
TGTGCCAGCAGTTACGGAGGGGGCATCGACGAGCAGTACTTC
CASSYGGGIDEQYF
>TRBD1|TRBV2|TRBJ1-6|.
TGTGCCAGCATCAAGGGACAGGGTGATTCACCCCTCCACTTT
CASIKGQGDSPLHF
>.|TRBV13|TRBJ2-1|.
TGTGCCAGCAGCTTCACCTACCTCGGAGATGAGCAGTTCTTC
CASSFTYLGDEQFF
>.|TRBV7-8|TRBJ2-7|.
TGTGCCAGCAGCTTGAGCTTAGACAGGACTTACGAGCAGTACTTC
CASSLSLDRTYEQYF
>.|TRBV4-1|TRBJ2-7|.
TGCGCCAGCAGCGCAGGCCTGTGGACAGAAGAGCAGTACTTC
CASSAGLWTEEQYF
>.|TRBV5-4|TRBJ1-3|.
TGTGCCAGCAGCCAACGGGGGGCCTTCGGAAACACCATATATTTT
CASSQRGAFGNTIYF
>TRBD2|TRBV11-2|TRBJ2-7|.
TGTGCCAGCAGCTTCTCACTAGCGGGGTTATACGAGCAGTACTTC
CASSFSLAGLYEQYF
>.|TRBV7-9|TRBJ2-1|.
TGTGCCAGCAGCCCAGCTAGAGGAATATACAATGAGCAGTTCTTC
CASSPARGIYNEQFF
>TRBD2|TRBV4-3|TRBJ2-7|.
TGCGCCAGCAGCCCTGGGACTAGCGGGGCCTACGAGCAGTACTTC
CASSPGTSGAYEQYF
>.|TRBV27|TRBJ2-3|.
TGTGCCAGCAGTTTATTGGGGGCGGGTACTAGCACAGATACGCAGTATTTT
CASSLLGAGTSTDTQYF
>.|TRBV2|TRBJ1-2|few
TGTGCCAGCAGTGATGACGCCAGCCTCTATGGCTACACCTTC
CASSDDASLYGYTF
>.|TRBV13|TRBJ2-7|.
TGTGCCAGCAGCTGGAAAGGGGTCGAGCAGTACTTC
CASSWKGVEQYF
>TRBD1|TRBV29-1|TRBJ2-7|.
TGCAGCGCTTGGTGGGACAGGGAACAGGCGGGCTACGAGCAGTACTTC
CSAWWDREQAGYEQYF
>.|TRBV5-4|TRBJ2-7|once
TGTGCCAGCAGCTTGGGCAGGTTGGCCGAGCAGTACTTC
CASSLGRLAEQYF
>.|TRBV5-4|TRBJ2-7|.
TGTGCCAGCAGCCTGGGGAGAACCTACGAGCAGTACTTC
CASSLGRTYEQYF
>.|TRBV29-1|TRBJ2-2|.
TGCAGCGTTTGGTACACCGGGGAGCTGTTTTTT
CSVWYTGELFF
>.|TRBV7-3|TRBJ2-5|.
TGTGCCAGCAGCTTAATAGGGGACGAGACCCAGTACTTC
CASSLIGDETQYF
>.|TRBV6-4|TRBJ2-7|.
TGTGCCAGCCCCGAGGGGGGTATAGCGGAATATCGCGAGCAGTACTTC
CASPEGGIAEYREQYF
>TRBD2|TRBV6-5|TRBJ2-7|once
TGTGCCAGCAGCCTAACTAGCGGGAGTGAATACGAGCAGTACTTC
CASSLTSGSEYEQYF
>.|TRBV28|TRBJ2-7|.
TGTGCCAGCAGTTTGGGGACGCCGAGCTCCTACGAGCAGTACTTC
CASSLGTPSSYEQYF
>.|TRBV10-3|TRBJ1-2|.
TGTGCCATCAGTGACTCGGCAGTTAACTATGGCTACACCTTC
CAISDSAVNYGYTF
>TRBD2|TRBV13|TRBJ2-3|.
TGTGCCAGCAGCTTGACTAGCGGAGCCCGCACAGATACGCAGTATTTT
CASSLTSGARTDTQYF
>TRBD1|TRBV18|TRBJ2-7|.
TGTGCCAGCTCACCTGACAGGGGTTTAAGCTACGAGCAGTACTTC
CASSPDRGLSYEQYF
>.|TRBV5-1|TRBJ2-7|.
TGCGCCAGCAGCTTGACGGGTGGGGAGCAGTACTTC
CASSLTGGEQYF
>.|TRBV5-6|TRBJ2-5|.
TGTGCCAGCAGCTTGACTCTCATCCAAGAGACCCAGTACTTC
CASSLTLIQETQYF
>TRBD1|TRBV10-2|TRBJ1-5|.
TGCGCCAGCAGGCCGACAGGGGTTCAGCCCCAGCATTTT
CASRPTGVQPQHF
>.|TRBV9|TRBJ2-2|.
TGTGCCAGCAGCGTAGGGCCCCCGGACTCGGAGGGATTCACCGGGGAGCTGTTTTTT
CASSVGPPDSEGFTGELFF
>.|TRBV19|TRBJ2-7|.
TGTGCCAGTAGTCCCGCAAGGATCTCGGGGTACGAGCAGTACTTC
CASSPARISGYEQYF
>.|TRBV2|TRBJ1-3|.
TGTGCCAGCAGTGAAGTCTCCGGCACCCTCTCTGGAAACACCATATATTTT
CASSEVSGTLSGNTIYF
>.|TRBV11-2|TRBJ2-7|.
TGTGCCAGCAGCCCACTTAGGGCAGCCTACGAGCAGTACTTC
CASSPLRAAYEQYF
>.|TRBV6-6|TRBJ1-5|.
TGTGCCAGCAGCCCACAGCCGAGTAGCAATCAGCCCCAGCATTTT
CASSPQPSSNQPQHF
>TRBD2|TRBV6-5|TRBJ2-1|.
TGTGCCAGCAGTTCCGGGACTAGCGGGTACAATGAGCAGTTCTTC
CASSSGTSGYNEQFF
>TRBD1|TRBV9|TRBJ2-6|.
TGTGCCAGCAGCCCCCGCCCGGGACAGGGTCAGGGGGCCAACGTCCTGACTTTC
CASSPRPGQGQGANVLTF
>TRBD1|TRBV7-2|TRBJ2-2|.
TGTGCCAGCAGCTTTGGACAGGTCGGGGCCGGGGAGCTGTTTTTT
CASSFGQVGAGELFF
>TRBD2|TRBV5-1|TRBJ2-3|.
TGCGCCAGCAGCTTGCTGACGGGGGGGGACACAGATACGCAGTATTTT
CASSLLTGGDTDTQYF
>.|TRBV7-6|TRBJ1-1|once
TGTGCCAGCAGCTCCTCTGCCTATTCCACTGAAGCTTTCTTT
CASSSSAYSTEAFF
>.|TRBV21-1|TRBJ1-1|.
TGTGCCAGCAGCCCTCAAGGGGGGGATGGGGTGAACACTGAAGCTTTCTTT
CASSPQGGDGVNTEAFF
>.|TRBV7-9|TRBJ1-4|.
TGTGCCAGCAGCTTCCCCATCAGGGAGGCTAATGAAAAACTGTTTTTT
CASSFPIREANEKLFF
>TRBD2|TRBV2|TRBJ2-2|.
TGTGCCAGCAGTGGCGGACTAGCGGGAGACACCGGGGAGCTGTTTTTT
CASSGGLAGDTGELFF
>TRBD2|TRBV6-5|TRBJ2-7|once
TGTGCCAGCAGTACCTCAAGCGGGAGCTCCTACGAGCAGTACTTC
CASSTSSGSSYEQYF